The 5 T cell receptor beta chains below all came from one sample that was sequenced in a study of cytomegalovirus exposure and HLA in healthy donors. The PCR had 60 Vbeta and 13 Jbeta primers. Sequenced by immunoSEQ multiplex PCR; TCRdb stores in-frame clones only, minus some. The table has 76,000 or so clones, 73% seen once. Sequencing used PBMCs. These receptor sequences come from a woman in her thirties or forties in good health and CMV-seropositive.

This chain links TRBV10-1 with TRBJ1-6; tentatively, D is TRBD1 (6 bases). Germline values: CDR1 WNHNN, CDR2 SYGVQD (reference sequence). CDR3 length: 16 residues. V shed 5 bases and J shed 4 bases, with 15 bases lying between them. CDR3 DNA: TGCGCCAGCAGTCTGAGACAGGTTCCATATAATTCACCCCTCCACTTT. Encoded protein: CASSLRQVPYNSPLHF.

A remark on this clone: The junction does not match germline at one end; this may be a read error. The chain employs TRBV29-1 and TRBJ1-1, with TRBD1 as a possible D gene (5 bases). Germline CDR1 reads SQVTM; CDR2 reads ANQGSEA. The CDR3 consists of 13 residues. CDR3 sequence reads: CGVRRQTHTEAFF. CDR3 coding DNA: TGCGGCGTTCGGAGACAGACACACACTGAAGCTTTCTTT.

J is TRBJ2-7 and V is TRBV25-1; 7 bases match TRBD2. The V segment lost 3 bases and the J segment 2 bases; nucleotides outside the gene matches: 10. The germline gives CDR1 MGHDK, CDR2 SYGVNS. CDR3 length: 16 residues. CDR3 region: CASSDQAGFSPYEQYF. Here the CDR3 DNA reads TGTGCCAGCAGTGACCAAGCGGGATTCTCCCCCTACGAGCAGTACTTC.

The genes are TRBV2 and TRBJ2-5; TRBD2 matches 7 bases. The end of the DNA is better explained by TRBJ2-7, so the J call may be wrong. Germline assignment: CDR1 SNHLY and CDR2 FYNNEI. The CDR3 sequence is 15 residues long. CDR3: CASSAGLGEGYEQYF. As DNA, the CDR3 is TGTGCCAGCAGTGCCGGACTAGGCGAGGGTTACGAGCAGTACTTC.

This clone was seen a few times. The chain links TRBV19 to TRBJ2-3; D is possibly TRBD2 (7 bases). The germline gives CDR1 LNHDA, CDR2 SQIVND (reference sequence). V lost 6 bases, J lost 5 bases, and 15 bases lay in between. The CDR3 sequence is 14 residues long. This CDR3 is CASREGGTLDTQYF. CDR3 nucleotide sequence: TGTGCCAGTAGGGAGGGGGGGACCCTAGATACGCAGTATTTT. The full variable domain, with the rest looked up from reference TRBV19 and TRBJ2-3, is DGGITQSPKYLFRKEGQNVTLSCEQNLNHDAMYWYRQDPGQGLRLIYYSQIVNDFQKGDIAEGYSVSREKKESFPLTVTSAQKNPTAFYLCASREGGTLDTQYFGPGTRLTVL.